This T cell receptor beta chain was sequenced for a study of blood T cells in healthy people across ages. Together with a sample-barcoded 5' primer, a J-beta primer mix was included in a second PCR lasting roughly 6 to 12 cycles. TCRdb re-called the 5' RACE reads through MiXCR, storing one row per CDR3 protein. The sample lists fewer than 900,000 distinct CDR3 sequences, 35% to 45% seen once, with approximately 22% in the top ten. Trimming took off 2 bases at V and 1 base at J, with 8 bases between the two ends. Germline assignment: CDR1 MNHNY and CDR2 SVGAGI (reference sequence). This CDR3 is built from 14 residues.

This sequence joins TRBV6-6 and TRBJ1-1; D uncertain. This TCR was sampled from an older woman in good health. The sample comprised blood. Written as DNA, the CDR3 is TGTGCCAGCAGTTACATCGGACCGAACACTGAAGCTTTCTTT. Amino acid sequence: CASSYIGPNTEAFF.